This TCR beta chain was sequenced in a study of human T cells and chemical hapten exposure. Across the whole study: Patch tests containing 0.01% DPC, applied to the upper back, were read at 6 days. Per-sample variation in TCR yield stemmed mainly from small pooled library volume differences.

Per the authors' pipeline: Sequenced samples showed a median of approximately 96,000 TCRs each, with counts running from around 25,000 to 690,000. TCRdb re-called the RACE reads through MiXCR, storing one row per CDR3 protein. These V and J calls derive from TCRdb rather than the authors' analysis. The table lists 30,000 to 40,000 distinct CDR3 sequences, more than 10% of them singletons, with approximately 1.9% in the top ten. From germline, CDR1 is SEHNR and CDR2 FQNEAQ (reference sequence). The CDR3 length is 13 residues. V gave up 1 base and J gave up 7 bases, with 8 bases separating them. Sample time point: pre-sensitization, week 0. Sample treatment: therapeutic diphenylcyclopropenone sensitization with weekly scalp DPC. The total RNA was obtained from whole blood that was not fractionated. This clonotype has a count of ten or more.

This chain connects TRBV7-9 to TRBJ2-1; D remains unclear. The sample was whole blood, taken in connection with sensitization to the hapten diphenylcyclopropenone (DPC). The sequence was collected from a woman aged 40-49 years with alopecia areata. Some clones in this sample may be carry-over from other donors' samples. CDR3 region: CASSLVPENEQFF. In DNA form, the CDR3 reads TGTGCCAGCAGCTTAGTCCCTGAAAATGAGCAGTTCTTC.